A single sample is the source of the 9 T cell receptor beta chains below, sequenced in a study of control samples from healthy donors and cancer patients. Assay: immunoSEQ multiplex PCR; the TCRdb copy retains only in-frame clones and omits some. Among tens of thousands of clones, around 91% were seen once, and the ten largest hold more than 7%. The sample consisted of blood. The receptors here all came from a middle-aged man in good health.

The chain employs TRBV9 and TRBJ1-3; D not certain. Trimming removed 0 bases from V and 0 bases from J, with 7 bases in between. Per the germline V gene, CDR1 is SGDLS and CDR2 is YYNGEE. This CDR3 is 15 amino acids long. CDR3 sequence: CASSVERFSGNTIYF. The CDR3 DNA follows: TGTGCCAGCAGCGTAGAGAGGTTCTCTGGAAACACCATATATTTT.

The chain carries TRBV7-9 and TRBJ1-1; maybe TRBD1 (5 bases). Germline values: CDR1 SEHNR, CDR2 FQNEAQ (reference sequence). CDR3 length: 16 residues. The V end lost 5 bases, the J end lost 1 base, and 17 bases lay between the germline ends. DNA for the CDR3: TGTGCCAGCAGCGCATTTGGGGCAGGGACGAACACTGAAGCTTTCTTT. Translation: CASSAFGAGTNTEAFF.

This clone was seen a few times. The chain is built from TRBV29-1 and TRBJ2-1; the D gene is possibly TRBD2 (7 bases). Germline loops: CDR1 SQVTM, CDR2 ANQGSEA. The germline V and J ends were trimmed by 5 bases and 9 bases, with 14 bases remaining between them. The CDR3 runs to 12 residues. As DNA, the CDR3 is TGCAGCGTTCGGCCGGGGGGCGCTGAGCAGTTCTTC. Translation: CSVRPGGAEQFF.

The count of this clone is one. The rearrangement joins TRBV2 to TRBJ2-7; a weak D match, TRBD1 (6 bases). Germline CDR1 reads SNHLY; CDR2 reads FYNNEI. This CDR3 contains 15 residues. Trimming stripped 6 bases from V and 0 bases from J, with 15 bases between. Here the CDR3 reads CASRGAGRGSYEQYF. In DNA, the CDR3 is TGTGCCAGCAGGGGGGCAGGGAGAGGCTCCTACGAGCAGTACTTC. The full variable domain, its missing parts supplied by reference TRBV2 and TRBJ2-7, is EPEVTQTPSHQVTQMGQEVILRCVPISNHLYFYWYRQILGQKVEFLVSFYNNEISEKSEIFDDQFSVERPDGSNFTLKIRSTKLEDSAMYFCASRGAGRGSYEQYFGPGTRLTVT.

This clone was picked up a small number of times. As DNA, the CDR3 is TGTGCCAGCAGCTTGGGGACTGGGACAGGGACCCAAGAGACCCAGTACTTC. The encoded protein is CASSLGTGTGTQETQYF. The gene calls are TRBV13 and TRBJ2-5; 9 bases match TRBD1. CDR3 size: 17 residues. Germline CDR1 is PRHDT and CDR2 is FYEKMQ (reference sequence). V trimming: 3 bases; J trimming: 1 base; junction bases outside the gene matches: 9.

V usage is TRBV3-1 (or the pseudogene TRBV3-2) and J usage is TRBJ1-2; D unresolved. The germline V gene encodes CDR1 LGHDT and CDR2 YNNKEL (reference sequence). Trimming removed 1 base at V and 7 bases at J, with 19 bases between. This CDR3 spans 16 amino acids. The CDR3 DNA follows: TGTGCCAGCAGCCAAGGCCAGGACTGTGGTCGCTCTGGCTACACCTTC. Its protein product is CASSQGQDCGRSGYTF.

The V gene is TRBV3-1 (or the pseudogene TRBV3-2), the J gene TRBJ2-3; 8 bases are shared with TRBD2. CDR3 size: 14 residues. CDR1 and CDR2 (germline): LGHDT, YNNKEL (reference sequence). The trim removed 4 bases at V and 0 bases at J, leaving 0 bases unmatched. CDR3 DNA: TGTGCCAGCAGCCTAGCGGGGAGCACAGATACGCAGTATTTT. Translated, it gives CASSLAGSTDTQYF.

This chain joins TRBV12-5 and TRBJ2-1, with TRBD1 as a possible D gene (6 bases). The germline V gene encodes CDR1 LGHNT and CDR2 FRNRAP. V was trimmed by 5 bases and J by 9 bases, leaving 17 bases between them. The length of the CDR3 is 14 residues. CDR3 protein: CASGLRGILGEQFF. As DNA, the CDR3 is TGTGCTAGTGGTCTGAGGGGGATTTTGGGTGAGCAGTTCTTC.

This clone came up a few times. This sequence joins TRBV6-1 and TRBJ2-5, with D possibly being TRBD2 (5 bases). Trimming took off 2 bases at V and 5 bases at J, with 24 bases between the two ends. This CDR3 has 18 residues. Germline V CDR1 and CDR2: MNHNS, SASEGT. CDR3 residues: CASSELRAAKLPGETQYF. The CDR3 DNA follows: TGTGCCAGCAGTGAATTGAGGGCAGCCAAGCTCCCCGGCGAGACCCAGTACTTC.